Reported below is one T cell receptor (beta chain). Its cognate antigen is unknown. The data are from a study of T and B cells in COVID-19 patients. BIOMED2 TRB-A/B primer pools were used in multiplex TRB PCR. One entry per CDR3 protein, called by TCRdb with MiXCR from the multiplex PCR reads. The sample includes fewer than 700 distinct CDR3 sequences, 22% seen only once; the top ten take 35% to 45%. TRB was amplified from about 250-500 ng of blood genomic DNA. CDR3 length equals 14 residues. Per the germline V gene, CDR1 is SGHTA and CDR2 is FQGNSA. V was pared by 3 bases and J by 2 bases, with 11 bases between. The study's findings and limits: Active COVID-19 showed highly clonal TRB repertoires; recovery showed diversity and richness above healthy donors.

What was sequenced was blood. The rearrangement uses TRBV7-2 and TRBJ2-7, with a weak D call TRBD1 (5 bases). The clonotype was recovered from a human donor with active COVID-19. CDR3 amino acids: CASSFGLGPYEQYF. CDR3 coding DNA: TGTGCCAGCAGCTTCGGTCTGGGGCCCTACGAGCAGTACTTC.